Following are 6 T cell receptor beta chains from one sample sequenced in a study of blood T cell repertoires in COVID-19. Using immunoSEQ multiplex PCR, the repertoire was profiled, and TCRdb retains in-frame clones only, with some absent. Among around 100,000 clones listed, 84% were seen once. The source material was peripheral blood. These receptors were obtained from a human donor in a cohort sampled during active COVID-19.

This chain links TRBV4-1 with TRBJ1-3, with 7 bases fitting TRBD1. In germline, CDR1 is MGHRA, CDR2 YSYEKL. V lost 2 bases, J lost 0 bases, and 19 bases stayed unmatched. The CDR3 is 21 amino acids. DNA of the CDR3: TGCGCCAGCAGCCAAACGGCCGGGACAGAGTCCTCTCTGGCCTCTGGAAACACCATATATTTT. Translating it yields CASSQTAGTESSLASGNTIYF.

The J gene is TRBJ2-1, the V gene TRBV19; 12 bases align to TRBD1. In germline, CDR1 is LNHDA, CDR2 SQIVND (reference sequence). The CDR3 spans 15 residues. The J segment lost 8 bases and the V segment lost 3 bases, leaving 5 bases of the junction unmatched. The CDR3 bases are TGTGCCAGTAGTATTAGGGACAGGGGGCGTGATGAGCAGTTCTTC. Protein: CASSIRDRGRDEQFF.

The chain is built from TRBV9 and TRBJ2-5; the match to TRBD2 covers 13 bases. V dropped 2 bases and J dropped 0; count of bases not matched to a gene: 1. CDR3 size: 16 residues. Germline CDR1 SGDLS, CDR2 YYNGEE. CDR3 residues: CASSVGLAGDQETQYF. The CDR3 DNA follows: TGTGCCAGCAGCGTCGGACTAGCGGGGGACCAAGAGACCCAGTACTTC. The whole variable domain, remainder taken from reference TRBV9 and TRBJ2-5, is DSGVTQTPKHLITATGQRVTLRCSPRSGDLSVYWYQQSLDQGLQFLIQYYNGEERAKGNILERFSAQQFPDLHSELNLSSLELGDSALYFCASSVGLAGDQETQYFGPGTRLLVL.

This chain connects TRBV7-3 to TRBJ1-2; D is undetermined. V lost 2 bases and J 8 bases, leaving 21 bases between the germline ends. From germline, CDR1 is SGHTA and CDR2 FQGTGA. This CDR3 is built from 16 residues. The CDR3 loop reads CASSLGSSYGLRGYTF. CDR3 DNA sequence: TGTGCCAGCAGCTTAGGGTCCTCTTACGGCCTGCGGGGCTACACCTTC.

This clone was detected only a few times. The chain is built from TRBV7-9 and TRBJ2-1; D gene ambiguous. This CDR3 is 9 amino acids long. CDR1 is SEHNR and CDR2 is FQNEAQ in the germline V gene (reference sequence). Trimming stripped 5 bases from V and 14 bases from J, with 7 bases between. The CDR3 reads CASSPVKFF. The DNA of the CDR3 is TGTGCCAGCAGCCCCGTTAAGTTCTTC.

This clone was counted a single time. The DNA of the CDR3 is TGCGCCAGCAGCCTTGGACTAGCGCGCACAGATACGCAGTATTTT. This sequence encodes CASSLGLARTDTQYF. The rearrangement uses TRBV5-1 and TRBJ2-3; TRBD2 agrees at 9 bases. Germline CDR1 reads SGHRS; CDR2 reads YFSETQ. J lost 1 base, V lost 4 bases, and 4 bases had no gene match. The CDR3 extends over 15 amino acids. Full variable domain (remainder filled in from reference TRBV5-1 and TRBJ2-3): KAGVTQTPRYLIKTRGQQVTLSCSPISGHRSVSWYQQTPGQGLQFLFEYFSETQRNKGNFPGRFSGRQFSNSRSEMNVSTLELGDSALYLCASSLGLARTDTQYFGPGTRLTVL.